A single sample is the source of the 15 T cell receptor beta chains below, sequenced in a study of blood T cells in healthy people across ages. The second PCR ran about 6 to 11 cycles with a sample-barcoded 5' primer and J-beta primers. TCRdb fed the 5' RACE reads into MiXCR, producing one record per CDR3 protein. This sample carries 590,000 or so distinct CDR3 sequences, roughly 31% of them seen once, and the ten largest clones take 15% to 17%. The sequencing input was blood. The source of these receptors is a woman aged 80 or over in good health.

Ten or more counts support this clonotype. The J gene is TRBJ2-5, the V gene TRBV15, with D perhaps TRBD2 (6 bases). Trimming left V 3 bases short and J 4 bases short, with 15 bases between. Germline V CDR1 and CDR2: LNHNV, YYDKDF (reference sequence). CDR3 length: 15 amino acids. In DNA, the CDR3 is TGTGCCACCAGCAGCGGAGGGGAGGTGAGAGAGACCCAGTACTTC. This gives the protein CATSSGGEVRETQYF.

This clonotype has just a few counts. The chain combines TRBV5-6 with TRBJ1-6, with TRBD1 as a possible D gene (5 bases). The V end was cut by 1 base, the J end by 8 bases, with 10 bases between. The CDR3 spans 14 residues. Germline V gene data show CDR1 as SGHDT and CDR2 as YYEEEE. The CDR3 loop reads CASSLRGADSPLHF. The CDR3 region has the DNA TGTGCCAGCAGCTTGAGAGGGGCGGATTCACCCCTCCACTTT. Based on the CDR3 plus reference TRBV5-6 and TRBJ1-6, the full variable domain is DAGVTQSPTHLIKTRGQQVTLRCSPKSGHDTVSWYQQALGQGPQFIFQYYEEEERQRGNFPDRFSGHQFPNYSSELNVNALLLGDSALYLCASSLRGADSPLHFGNGTRLTVT.

This clonotype was detected many times. This chain uses TRBV6-2 or TRBV6-3 with TRBJ2-4; D might be TRBD2 (7 bases). Germline V gives CDR1 MNHEY, CDR2 SVGEGT. CDR3 size: 15 residues. V lost 7 bases and J lost 3, with 16 bases in between. Here the CDR3 DNA reads TGTGCCAGCAACCTCGGGGGGCTCGGCAAAAACATTCAGTACTTC. It encodes CASNLGGLGKNIQYF.

This clonotype was counted ten times or more. CDR3 in DNA: TGTGCCACCAGCAGAGATAAGTTGGGGGGCGGTGGCTACACCTTC. It codes for CATSRDKLGGGGYTF. J is TRBJ1-2 and V is TRBV15; tentatively, D is TRBD1 (6 bases). CDR1 is LNHNV and CDR2 is YYDKDF in the germline V gene (reference sequence). The V and J ends lost 0 bases and 7 bases respectively, with 15 bases between them. This CDR3 has 15 residues.

As for this clonotype: Since a much larger clone is just one base distant, this may be a read error. The chain is built from TRBV21-1 and TRBJ2-7; TRBD1, the table's D call, lacks a check against the DNA. TRBV21-1 is a documented pseudogene. The CDR3 has 15 amino acids. The CDR3 DNA follows: TGTGCCAGCAGCATGCCTTGGACAGAAACCTACGAGCAGTACTTC. Residues: CASSMPWTETYEQYF.

This clonotype was observed many times. This rearrangement joins TRBV25-1 to TRBJ1-2; D is ambiguous. CDR1 is MGHDK and CDR2 is SYGVNS in the germline V gene. This CDR3 contains 15 residues. V was clipped by 1 base and J by 2 bases, with 11 bases between them. DNA for the CDR3: TGTGCCAGCAGTGAATTCTTAGGGATCAACTATGGCTACACCTTC. This encodes CASSEFLGINYGYTF.

This clonotype has a count of ten or more. The chain has TRBV7-2 and TRBJ2-2; possibly TRBD1 for D (6 bases). The CDR3 has 16 residues. The ends were cut back, 5 bases at V and 7 bases at J, with 20 bases in the middle. Germline CDR1 and CDR2: SGHTA and FQGNSA. The CDR3 DNA reads TGTGCCAGCAGCCTTAGGAACAGGGCGGCAGGCGGGGAGCTGTTTTTT. Amino acids: CASSLRNRAAGGELFF. Supplemented by reference TRBV7-2 and TRBJ2-2, the full variable domain reads GAGVSQSPSNKVTEKGKDVELRCDPISGHTALYWYRQSLGQGLEFLIYFQGNSAPDKSGLPSDRFSAERTGGSVSTLTIQRTQQEDSAVYLCASSLRNRAAGGELFFGEGSRLTVL.

This clonotype was detected ten times or more. The chain has TRBV20-1 and TRBJ1-2; D remains ambiguous. The CDR3 contains 15 residues. The V end lost 0 bases, the J end lost 0 bases, and 11 bases lay between the germline ends. Germline CDR1 is DFQATT and CDR2 is SNEGSKA (reference sequence). CDR3 DNA: TGCAGTGCTAGAGATACCGCTGGAGCTAACTATGGCTACACCTTC. Translation gives CSARDTAGANYGYTF.

Ten or more counts support this clonotype. This chain joins TRBV7-2 and TRBJ2-7, with D possibly TRBD1 on 6 matching bases. This CDR3 spans 14 amino acids. Germline CDR1 SGHTA, CDR2 FQGNSA. V was shortened by 7 bases and J by 2 bases, with 15 bases between the two germline ends. CDR3 loop: CASNTGLAAYEQYF. The CDR3 nucleotides are TGTGCCAGCAACACAGGGCTAGCCGCCTACGAGCAGTACTTC. Combining the CDR3 with reference TRBV7-2 and TRBJ2-7 gives the whole variable domain GAGVSQSPSNKVTEKGKDVELRCDPISGHTALYWYRQSLGQGLEFLIYFQGNSAPDKSGLPSDRFSAERTGGSVSTLTIQRTQQEDSAVYLCASNTGLAAYEQYFGPGTRLTVT.

The chain recombines TRBV30 with TRBJ1-5, with 7 bases that match TRBD1. The V and J ends lost 5 bases and 6 bases, in that order; junction bases with no gene match: 4. Germline CDR1 is GTSNPN and CDR2 is SVGIG (reference sequence). The length of the CDR3 is 12 residues. As DNA, the CDR3 is TGTGCCTGGGACAGGGATGGTCAGCCCCAGCATTTT. Translated, it gives CAWDRDGQPQHF.

Many counts were recorded for this clonotype. The rearrangement uses TRBV4-1 and TRBJ2-3; D unclear. The length of the CDR3 is 14 residues. The V gene lost 0 bases and the J gene lost 11 bases, with 15 bases spanning the gap. Looked up from germline, CDR1 is MGHRA and CDR2 is YSYEKL. The CDR3 spells CASSQDLRNQVQYF. The DNA for the CDR3 is TGCGCCAGCAGCCAAGATCTTCGGAATCAGGTGCAGTATTTT.

This chain connects TRBV4-3 to TRBJ2-3; 10 bases map to TRBD2. Germline CDR1 and CDR2: LGHNA and YSLEER. This CDR3 has 17 residues. J gave up 3 bases and V 3 bases, and 9 bases lay outside the gene matches. This CDR3 reads CASSQAPGTSATDTQYF. CDR3 sequence (DNA): TGCGCCAGCAGCCAGGCCCCTGGGACTAGCGCAACAGATACGCAGTATTTT.

This clonotype was found many times. The V and J genes are TRBV9 and TRBJ2-1; D possibly corresponds to TRBD1 (5 bases). V was trimmed by 4 bases and J by 6 bases, leaving 14 bases between them. CDR3 length: 14 amino acids. The germline V gene encodes CDR1 SGDLS and CDR2 YYNGEE. The CDR3 DNA is TGTGCCAGCAGCAGAGACAGTGTGATCAATGAGCAGTTCTTC. Translation gives CASSRDSVINEQFF.

This clonotype was observed a few times. A read error may be the cause here, since a much bigger clone is one base away. The chain is built from TRBV6-5 and TRBJ1-4, with D possibly matching TRBD1 (6 bases). Germline V lookup: CDR1 MNHEY, CDR2 SVGAGI. Trimming removed 11 bases at V and 0 bases at J, with 16 bases between. This CDR3 has 15 residues. CDR3 in DNA: TGTGCCGGCACCGAGACAGGCTCAACTAATGAAAAACTGTTTTTT. It is translated as CAGTETGSTNEKLFF.

This rearrangement joins TRBV6-6 to TRBJ2-5; D is ambiguous. Germline CDR1 MNHNY, CDR2 SVGAGI (reference sequence). The CDR3 is 15 amino acids. V lost 2 bases, J lost 4 bases, and 14 bases lay in between. The CDR3 coding sequence is TGTGCCAGCAGTTACCCGGGCGGTTTTCGAGAGACCCAGTACTTC. Protein: CASSYPGGFRETQYF.